The clone carrying this T cell receptor (beta chain) was counted many times. Its cognate antigen is unknown. The data are from a study of neurological immune-mediated disorders. Time point of the sample: longitudinal time-point 3. Healthy controls consisted of blood bank volunteers in Maryland, USA. V was pared by 3 bases and J by 1 base, with 3 bases between. The V gene's germline CDR1 is LNHDA and CDR2 SQIVND (reference sequence). This CDR3 comprises 12 residues. TCRdb analysed the 5' RACE reads with MiXCR anew, one entry per CDR3 protein. Counted here are approximately 58,000 distinct CDR3 sequences, about 8% occurring once; the ten biggest clones make up about 2%. Findings and limits, study-wide: In HTLV-1-associated myelopathy, TCR clonal expansion was greatest, and in multiple sclerosis it was least, below healthy controls. No expanded-clone CDR3 amino acid sequence recurred across subjects, suggesting private TCR-beta repertoires.

This chain joins TRBV19 and TRBJ1-1; D is unclear. The source is a woman aged 40 to 50 in good health. The sample comprised PBMCs. This CDR3 reads CASSIGNTEAFF. CDR3 bases: TGTGCCAGTAGTATCGGGAACACTGAAGCTTTCTTT.